A single sample gave rise to the 25 T cell receptor beta chains below, sequenced in a study of Ad26.COV2.S vaccination and SARS-CoV-2 variants. The treatment: approximately 18 received Ad26.COV2.S at low or high dose, single or two shots; roughly 5 received placebo; per-sample allocation not given. Following the first vaccine or placebo injection, samples were taken on day 63. Some clones are missing from TCRdb's copy, which holds only in-frame ones; the method was immunoSEQ multiplex PCR. The table has 300,000 to 400,000 clones, around 90% seen once; the top ten hold over 5%. Source: peripheral blood, taken in a trial of Ad26.COV2.S vaccine versus placebo. All receptors come from a person between 18 and 65 years old who received the Ad26.COV2.S COVID-19 vaccine or a placebo.

The CDR3 region is CASSSGAPEAFF. In DNA, the CDR3 is TGTGCCAGCAGCTCGGGGGCTCCGGAAGCTTTCTTT. The V call is TRBV9, the J call TRBJ1-1; possibly TRBD1 for D (6 bases). CDR3 length equals 12 residues. V shed 4 bases and J shed 8 bases, with 12 bases lying between them. Germline loops: CDR1 SGDLS, CDR2 YYNGEE.

The V gene is TRBV27, the J gene TRBJ1-1; 7 nucleotides match TRBD1. The CDR3 is 15 amino acids. Germline V gene data show CDR1 as MNHEY and CDR2 as SMNVEV (reference sequence). V lost 0 bases to trimming and J lost 0 bases; unmatched junction nucleotides: 1. In DNA form, the CDR3 reads TGTGCCAGCAGTTTATCGGGACAGATGAACACTGAAGCTTTCTTT. Its translation is CASSLSGQMNTEAFF.

This clone was seen just once. The CDR3 sequence: CASSQTTGVEGYTF. In nucleotides, the CDR3 is TGCGCCAGCAGCCAGACTACAGGGGTAGAAGGCTACACCTTC. The chain uses TRBV4-1 and TRBJ1-2; 7 positions agree with TRBD1. CDR3 length: 14 residues. V shed 3 bases and J 8 bases; nucleotides not matched to a gene: 9. From germline, CDR1 is MGHRA and CDR2 YSYEKL.

The genes are TRBV5-6 and TRBJ1-2; D is perhaps TRBD1 (5 bases). There are 14 residues in the CDR3. Germline assignment: CDR1 SGHDT and CDR2 YYEEEE. Trimming removed 1 base at V and 6 bases at J, with 13 bases between. The CDR3 DNA sequence: TGTGCCAGCAGCTTGTATTCGGGCAGGGATGGCTACACCTTC. Its protein is CASSLYSGRDGYTF.

This chain connects TRBV28 to TRBJ1-6; possibly TRBD1 for D (6 bases). CDR1 and CDR2 from the germline V gene are MDHEN and SYDVKM. This CDR3 contains 14 residues. The ends were cut back, 3 bases at V and 9 bases at J, with 12 bases in the middle. In DNA, the CDR3 is TGTGCCAGCAGTTTCCAGGGGTTTAGTTCACCCCTCCACTTT. Its protein product is CASSFQGFSSPLHF.

The V and J genes are TRBV5-4 and TRBJ1-2, with a weak D call TRBD1 (5 bases). The CDR3 sequence is 14 residues long. Germline-derived CDR1 and CDR2 are SGHNT and YYREEE (reference sequence). The ends were cut back, 5 bases at V and 1 base at J, with 12 bases in the middle. CDR3 residues: CASRDRQFNYGYTF. The CDR3 region has the DNA TGTGCCAGCAGGGATCGACAGTTTAACTATGGCTACACCTTC. Looking up the rest from reference TRBV5-4 and TRBJ1-2 gives the full variable domain: ETGVTQSPTHLIKTRGQQVTLRCSSQSGHNTVSWYQQALGQGPQFIFQYYREEENGRGNFPPRFSGLQFPNYSSELNVNALELDDSALYLCASRDRQFNYGYTFGSGTRLTVV.

The rearrangement joins TRBV4-3 to TRBJ2-2, with a weak D call TRBD1 (6 bases). Germline CDR1 LGHNA, CDR2 YSLEER. This CDR3 contains 16 residues. Trimming took off 0 bases at V and 7 bases at J, with 15 bases between the two ends. The CDR3 region has the DNA TGCGCCAGCAGCCAAGAGGGAACAGGGTATGACGGGGAGCTGTTTTTT. Protein product: CASSQEGTGYDGELFF.

The chain joins TRBV12-5 to TRBJ2-5; weak D call: TRBD1 (6 bases). The J call could be wrong; TRBJ2-7 is a better fit for the DNA end. The CDR3 contains 13 residues. Germline V gene lookup returns CDR1 LGHNT and CDR2 FRNRAP. The CDR3 DNA reads TGTGCTAGTGGTCCGCAGGGGATCCACGAGCAGTACTTC. This sequence encodes CASGPQGIHEQYF.

This clone was seen a few times. The gene calls are TRBV3-1 (or the pseudogene TRBV3-2) and TRBJ1-4, with D possibly matching TRBD1 (6 bases). With 8 bases removed from V and 6 bases from J, the gap between germline ends came to 16 bases. CDR1 LGHDT and CDR2 YNNKEL come from the germline V gene (reference sequence). The CDR3 runs to 14 residues. CDR3 DNA sequence: TGTGCCAGCGCCGTCAGGACAGTCGATGAAAAACTGTTTTTT. Its protein is CASAVRTVDEKLFF.

This clone was recorded only once. The chain is built from TRBV7-2 and TRBJ2-5; D ambiguous. The CDR3 is 11 amino acids. Germline V gives CDR1 SGHTA, CDR2 FQGNSA. Trimming left V 4 bases short and J 5 bases short, with 5 bases between. In DNA form, the CDR3 reads TGTGCCAGCAGCTCTCTGGAGACCCAGTACTTC. As protein: CASSSLETQYF.

The chain carries TRBV7-8 and TRBJ1-5; TRBD1 agrees at 8 bases. J lost 0 bases, V lost 5 bases, and 6 bases had no gene match. CDR1 is SGHVS, CDR2 FQNEAQ, per germline. This CDR3 comprises 16 residues. The CDR3 DNA follows: TGTGCCAGCAGCCAAGGCACAGGGGGTAGCAATCAGCCCCAGCATTTT. Its protein product is CASSQGTGGSNQPQHF.

V gene TRBV7-9 combines with J gene TRBJ1-2; 11 nucleotides line up with TRBD1. The CDR3 is made up of 18 amino acids. Germline V gene sequence: CDR1 SEHNR, CDR2 FQNEAQ (reference sequence). The V gene end was trimmed by 3 bases and the J gene end by 4 bases; junction bases not matched to a gene: 13. CDR3 DNA: TGTGCCAGCAGCTTTTCCTCCGGGACAGGGGGATTCACCTATGGCTACACCTTC. It translates to CASSFSSGTGGFTYGYTF. Full variable domain (outside the CDR3, taken from reference TRBV7-9 and TRBJ1-2): DTGVSQNPRHKITKRGQNVTFRCDPISEHNRLYWYRQTLGQGPEFLTYFQNEAQLEKSRLLSDRFSAERPKGSFSTLEIQRTEQGDSAMYLCASSFSSGTGGFTYGYTFGSGTRLTVV.

This rearrangement joins TRBV27 to TRBJ1-1, with D tentatively TRBD1 (5 bases). Trimming pared 1 base from V and 3 bases from J, leaving 6 bases between. Germline V lookup: CDR1 MNHEY, CDR2 SMNVEV (reference sequence). The CDR3 is made up of 13 amino acids. The CDR3 spells CASSLFRDTEAFF. In DNA, the CDR3 is TGTGCCAGCAGTTTATTCAGGGACACTGAAGCTTTCTTT.

V and J are TRBV4-3 and TRBJ1-1, with TRBD1 matching 8 bases. V was pared by 1 base and J by 7 bases, with 8 bases of the junction left unmatched. The CDR3 totals 15 residues. CDR1 and CDR2 from the germline V gene are LGHNA and YSLEER. The CDR3: CASSQGLDRDGEAFF. CDR3 DNA sequence: TGCGCCAGCAGCCAAGGCCTGGACAGGGATGGTGAAGCTTTCTTT.

The rearrangement joins TRBV18 to TRBJ2-5; the D gene is possibly TRBD1 (5 bases). CDR1 is KGHSH and CDR2 is LQKENI in the germline V gene. V gave up 3 bases and J gave up 2 bases, with 13 bases separating them. The CDR3 is 15 residues long. Written as DNA, the CDR3 is TGTGCCAGCTCACCTAGGGCAGACAGACAAGAGACCCAGTACTTC. Translating it yields CASSPRADRQETQYF.

This clone was detected once. The V gene is TRBV7-7, the J gene TRBJ2-2; 7 bases are a match to TRBD1. CDR1 and CDR2 from the germline V gene are SSHAT and FNYEAQ (reference sequence). The CDR3 has 18 residues. The V segment lost 1 base and the J segment 0 bases; nucleotides outside the gene matches: 8. CDR3 protein: CASSLGPRQGTNTGELFF. In DNA form, the CDR3 reads TGTGCCAGCAGCTTAGGCCCGCGACAGGGTACGAACACCGGGGAGCTGTTTTTT.

The chain carries TRBV13 and TRBJ2-1; possible D gene TRBD1, 6 bases. Trimming left V 0 bases short and J 6 bases short, with 9 bases between. CDR3 length: 14 residues. From germline, CDR1 is PRHDT and CDR2 FYEKMQ (reference sequence). CDR3 DNA sequence: TGTGCCAGCAGCTTAGGCCAGGGGAGCAATGAGCAGTTCTTC. Encoded protein: CASSLGQGSNEQFF.

This chain joins TRBV5-6 and TRBJ1-2; tentative D call: TRBD1 (6 bases). Germline assignment: CDR1 SGHDT and CDR2 YYEEEE. V dropped 4 bases and J dropped 5 bases, with 12 bases sitting between them. The CDR3 has 13 amino acids. The CDR3 sequence: CASSVDRLYGYTF. DNA of the CDR3: TGTGCCAGCAGCGTGGACAGATTATATGGCTACACCTTC.

CDR3 nucleotides: TGTGCCAGCTCACCGATCAACGCAGATACGCAGTATTTT. Its protein is CASSPINADTQYF. The rearrangement uses TRBV18 and TRBJ2-3; D unresolved. The CDR3 is made up of 13 amino acids. Germline CDR1 is KGHSH and CDR2 is LQKENI. V was shortened by 3 bases and J by 4 bases, with 8 bases between the two germline ends. Complete variable domain (other parts from reference TRBV18 and TRBJ2-3): NAGVMQNPRHLVRRRGQEARLRCSPMKGHSHVYWYRQLPEEGLKFMVYLQKENIIDESGMPKERFSAEFPKEGPSILRIQQVVRGDSAAYFCASSPINADTQYFGPGTRLTVL.

J is TRBJ1-4 and V is TRBV5-1; no firm D call. The germline gives CDR1 SGHRS, CDR2 YFSETQ. With 2 bases removed from V and 7 bases from J, the gap between germline ends came to 9 bases. CDR3 length: 13 residues. CDR3 sequence: CASSLERGEKLFF. In DNA form, the CDR3 reads TGCGCCAGCAGCTTAGAACGGGGTGAAAAACTGTTTTTT.

The rearrangement uses TRBV7-6 and TRBJ1-1; D is undetermined. Germline CDR1 SGHVS, CDR2 FNYEAQ. The CDR3 has 16 amino acids. The V end lost 5 bases, the J end lost 0 bases, and 16 bases lay between the germline ends. The CDR3 sequence is CASSTVGWGLNTEAFF. The CDR3 DNA follows: TGTGCCAGCAGCACAGTGGGTTGGGGATTGAACACTGAAGCTTTCTTT.

The chain links TRBV18 to TRBJ2-2; D possibly corresponds to TRBD1 (6 bases). Looked up from germline, CDR1 is KGHSH and CDR2 is LQKENI. Trimming took off 5 bases at V and 1 base at J, with 11 bases between the two ends. This CDR3 comprises 15 residues. The CDR3 is CASSSGTQNTGELFF. The CDR3 nucleotides are TGTGCCAGCTCATCCGGGACACAGAACACCGGGGAGCTGTTTTTT.

The rearrangement uses TRBV28 and TRBJ1-1, with D maybe TRBD1 (5 bases). V lost 6 bases to trimming and J lost 2 bases, with 13 bases between them. Germline lookup yields CDR1 MDHEN and CDR2 SYDVKM. This CDR3 has 14 residues. The DNA of the CDR3 is TGTGCCAGCAGCCAGCTTGGGGCTAACACTGAAGCTTTCTTT. Residues: CASSQLGANTEAFF. The whole variable domain, filled in from reference TRBV28 and TRBJ1-1, reads DVKVTQSSRYLVKRTGEKVFLECVQDMDHENMFWYRQDPGLGLRLIYFSYDVKMKEKGDIPEGYSVSREKKERFSLILESASTNQTSMYLCASSQLGANTEAFFGQGTRLTVV.

Comment on this clone: At the DNA level, this CDR3 is encoded by other sequences in the same sample as well. This rearrangement joins TRBV27 to TRBJ1-2, with a possible D match to TRBD1 (5 bases). Germline V gene data show CDR1 as MNHEY and CDR2 as SMNVEV (reference sequence). Trimming removed 0 bases at V and 6 bases at J, with 11 bases between. The CDR3 runs to 14 residues. The CDR3 DNA sequence: TGTGCCAGCAGTTTATCGGTCGGGGGTGATGGCTACACCTTC. Translating gives CASSLSVGGDGYTF.

This clone was detected once. This rearrangement joins TRBV13 to TRBJ2-1; D remains unclear. Looked up from germline, CDR1 is PRHDT and CDR2 is FYEKMQ (reference sequence). CDR3 length equals 12 residues. The V end lost 1 base, the J end lost 9 bases, and 7 bases lay between the germline ends. The CDR3 coding sequence is TGTGCCAGCAGCTTAGATGGCGGTGAGCAGTTCTTC. Its protein is CASSLDGGEQFF.